These 5 T cell receptor beta chains came from one sample sequenced in a study of siplizumab effects on memory and regulatory T cells. This table comes from immunoSEQ multiplex PCR, and its TCRdb copy is limited to in-frame clones, with some not included. The sample has 95,000 to 100,000 clones, around 90% seen once. Sample: non-Treg CD4+ T cells sorted from blood. The receptor set was obtained from a human donor in good health.

The rearrangement links TRBV28 to TRBJ1-1, with 9 bases matching TRBD1. Germline loops: CDR1 MDHEN, CDR2 SYDVKM. V was pared by 7 bases and J by 4 bases, with 10 bases of the junction left unmatched. There are 15 residues in the CDR3. CDR3 loop: CASKPGTGSSTEAFF. The CDR3 nucleotides are TGTGCCAGCAAACCCGGGACAGGGTCGAGCACTGAAGCTTTCTTT.

The chain couples TRBV19 to TRBJ2-2; 11 positions match TRBD2. Germline loops: CDR1 LNHDA, CDR2 SQIVND (reference sequence). Germline trimming cut 6 bases from V and 5 bases from J; bases unmatched to any gene: 5. The CDR3 is 15 residues long. The CDR3 protein is CASRSSGRKTGELFF. The CDR3 coding sequence is TGTGCCAGTAGGTCTAGCGGGAGGAAGACCGGGGAGCTGTTTTTT. Supplemented by reference TRBV19 and TRBJ2-2, the full variable domain reads DGGITQSPKYLFRKEGQNVTLSCEQNLNHDAMYWYRQDPGQGLRLIYYSQIVNDFQKGDIAEGYSVSREKKESFPLTVTSAQKNPTAFYLCASRSSGRKTGELFFGEGSRLTVL.

This chain joins TRBV6-7 and TRBJ2-3; 10 bases are shared with TRBD2. TRBV6-7 is an open reading frame whose function is uncertain. Trimming removed 6 bases from V and 6 bases from J; junction bases left unmatched: 15. This CDR3 is built from 17 residues. The CDR3 DNA is TGTGCCAGCAGCCCCAGGCTAGCGGGAGTCTGTGCGGATACGCAGTATTTT. Its translation is CASSPRLAGVCADTQYF.

This chain uses TRBV30 with TRBJ2-1; TRBD2 aligns across 10 bases. The V gene end was trimmed by 1 base and the J gene end by 5 bases; junction bases not matched to a gene: 5. CDR3 length: 15 residues. From germline, CDR1 is GTSNPN and CDR2 SVGIG (reference sequence). The CDR3 region is CAWSGNLAGDNEQFF. CDR3 DNA: TGTGCCTGGAGTGGAAACCTAGCGGGAGACAATGAGCAGTTCTTC. Together with reference TRBV30 and TRBJ2-1, the CDR3 gives the full variable domain: SQTIHQWPATLVQPVGSPLSLECTVEGTSNPNLYWYRQAAGRGLQLLFYSVGIGQISSEVPQNLSASRPQDRQFILSSKKLLLSDSGFYLCAWSGNLAGDNEQFFGPGTRLTVL.

The J gene is TRBJ2-3, the V gene TRBV10-1, with 12 bases fitting TRBD2. CDR3 length: 16 residues. Germline CDR1 is WNHNN and CDR2 is SYGVQD (reference sequence). V gave up 3 bases and J gave up 3 bases; unmatched junction bases: 4. For the CDR3, the DNA is TGCGCCAGCAGTGATGCTGGACTAGCGGGAACAGATACGCAGTATTTT. Its translation is CASSDAGLAGTDTQYF.